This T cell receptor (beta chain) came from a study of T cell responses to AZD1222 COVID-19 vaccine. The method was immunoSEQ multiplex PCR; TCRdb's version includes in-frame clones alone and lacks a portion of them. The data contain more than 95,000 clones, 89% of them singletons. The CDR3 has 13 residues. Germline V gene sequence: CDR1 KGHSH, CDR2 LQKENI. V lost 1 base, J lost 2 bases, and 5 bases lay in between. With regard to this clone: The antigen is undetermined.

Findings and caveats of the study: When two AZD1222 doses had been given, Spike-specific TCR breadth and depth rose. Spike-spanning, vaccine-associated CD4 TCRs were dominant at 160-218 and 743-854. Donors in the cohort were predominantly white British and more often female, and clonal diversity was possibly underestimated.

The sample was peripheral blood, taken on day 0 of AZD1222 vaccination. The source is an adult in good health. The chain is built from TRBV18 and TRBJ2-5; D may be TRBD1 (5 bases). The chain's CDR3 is CASSPRQQETQYF. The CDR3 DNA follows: TGTGCCAGCTCACCACGACAGCAAGAGACCCAGTACTTC.